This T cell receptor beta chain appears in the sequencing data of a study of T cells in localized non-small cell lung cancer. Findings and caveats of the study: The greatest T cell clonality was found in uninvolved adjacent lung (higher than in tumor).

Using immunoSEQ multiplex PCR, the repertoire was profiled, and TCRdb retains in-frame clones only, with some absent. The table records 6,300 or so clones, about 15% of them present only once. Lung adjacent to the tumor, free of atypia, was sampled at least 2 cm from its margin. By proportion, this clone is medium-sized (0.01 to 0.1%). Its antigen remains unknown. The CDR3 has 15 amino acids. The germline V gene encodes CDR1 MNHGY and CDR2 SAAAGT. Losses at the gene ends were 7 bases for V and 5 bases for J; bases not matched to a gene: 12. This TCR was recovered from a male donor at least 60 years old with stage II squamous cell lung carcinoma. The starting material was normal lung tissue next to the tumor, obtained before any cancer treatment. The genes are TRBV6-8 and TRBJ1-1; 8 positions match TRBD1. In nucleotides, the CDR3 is TGTGCCAGCATCTCCCCCAGGGGGCTCGAGACTGAAGCTTTCTTT. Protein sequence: CASISPRGLETEAFF.